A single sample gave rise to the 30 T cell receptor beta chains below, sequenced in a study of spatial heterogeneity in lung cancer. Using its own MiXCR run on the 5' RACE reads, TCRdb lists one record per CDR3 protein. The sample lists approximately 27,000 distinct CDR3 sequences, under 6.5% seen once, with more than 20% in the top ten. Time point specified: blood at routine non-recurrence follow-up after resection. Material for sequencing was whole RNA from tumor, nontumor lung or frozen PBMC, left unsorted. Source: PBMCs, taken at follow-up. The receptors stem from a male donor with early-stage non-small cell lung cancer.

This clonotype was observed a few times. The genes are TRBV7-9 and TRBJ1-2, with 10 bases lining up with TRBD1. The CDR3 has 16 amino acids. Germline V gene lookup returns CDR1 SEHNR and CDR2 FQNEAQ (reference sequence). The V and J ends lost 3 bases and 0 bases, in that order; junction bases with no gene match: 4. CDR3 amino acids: CASSFSGTGANYGYTF. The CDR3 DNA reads TGTGCCAGCAGCTTTTCCGGGACAGGGGCTAACTATGGCTACACCTTC.

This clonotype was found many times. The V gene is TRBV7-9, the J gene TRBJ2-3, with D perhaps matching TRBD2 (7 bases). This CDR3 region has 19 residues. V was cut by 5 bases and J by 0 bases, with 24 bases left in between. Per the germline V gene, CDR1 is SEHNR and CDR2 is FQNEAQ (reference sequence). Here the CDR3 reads CASSHPSSGQTPSTDTQYF. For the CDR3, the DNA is TGTGCCAGCAGCCACCCTTCTAGCGGACAGACGCCGAGCACAGATACGCAGTATTTT.

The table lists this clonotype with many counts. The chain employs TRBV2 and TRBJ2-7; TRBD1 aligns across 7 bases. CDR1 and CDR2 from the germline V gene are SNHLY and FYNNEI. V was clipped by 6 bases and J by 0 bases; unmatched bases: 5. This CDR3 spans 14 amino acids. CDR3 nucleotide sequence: TGTGCCAGCAGCCCGACAGGGAGCTCCTACGAGCAGTACTTC. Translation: CASSPTGSSYEQYF.

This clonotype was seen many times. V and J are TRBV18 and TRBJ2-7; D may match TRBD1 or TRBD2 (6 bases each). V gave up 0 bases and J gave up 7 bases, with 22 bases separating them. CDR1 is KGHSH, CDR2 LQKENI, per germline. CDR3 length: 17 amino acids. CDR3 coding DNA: TGTGCCAGCTCACCACCGACTACCGGGACATTTCGGGAGGAGCAGTACTTC. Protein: CASSPPTTGTFREEQYF.

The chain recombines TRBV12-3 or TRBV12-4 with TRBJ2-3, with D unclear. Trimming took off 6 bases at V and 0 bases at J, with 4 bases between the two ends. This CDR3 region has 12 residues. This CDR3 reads CASRTSTDTQYF. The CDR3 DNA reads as TGTGCCAGCAGGACTAGCACAGATACGCAGTATTTT.

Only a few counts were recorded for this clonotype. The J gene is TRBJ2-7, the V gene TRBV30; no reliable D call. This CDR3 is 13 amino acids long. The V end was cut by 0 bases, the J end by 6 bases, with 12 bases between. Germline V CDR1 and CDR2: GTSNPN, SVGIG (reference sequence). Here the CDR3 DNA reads TGTGCCTGGAGTGTACAGACCGATCTCGAGCAGTACTTC. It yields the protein CAWSVQTDLEQYF. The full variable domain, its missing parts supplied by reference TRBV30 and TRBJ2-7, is SQTIHQWPATLVQPVGSPLSLECTVEGTSNPNLYWYRQAAGRGLQLLFYSVGIGQISSEVPQNLSASRPQDRQFILSSKKLLLSDSGFYLCAWSVQTDLEQYFGPGTRLTVT.

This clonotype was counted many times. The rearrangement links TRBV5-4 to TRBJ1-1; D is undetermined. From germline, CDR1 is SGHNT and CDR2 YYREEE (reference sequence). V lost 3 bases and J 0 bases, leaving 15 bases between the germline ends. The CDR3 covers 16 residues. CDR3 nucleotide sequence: TGTGCCAGCAGCTCCGGCCAAGCTGTTATGAACACTGAAGCTTTCTTT. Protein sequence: CASSSGQAVMNTEAFF. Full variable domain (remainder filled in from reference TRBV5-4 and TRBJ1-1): ETGVTQSPTHLIKTRGQQVTLRCSSQSGHNTVSWYQQALGQGPQFIFQYYREEENGRGNFPPRFSGLQFPNYSSELNVNALELDDSALYLCASSSGQAVMNTEAFFGQGTRLTVV.

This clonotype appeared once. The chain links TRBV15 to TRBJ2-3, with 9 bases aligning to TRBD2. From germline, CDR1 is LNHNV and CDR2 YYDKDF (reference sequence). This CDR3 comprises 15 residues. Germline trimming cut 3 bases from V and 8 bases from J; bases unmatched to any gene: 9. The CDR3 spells CATSRDSGRWITQYF. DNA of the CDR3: TGTGCCACCAGCAGGGATAGCGGGAGATGGATTACGCAGTATTTT.

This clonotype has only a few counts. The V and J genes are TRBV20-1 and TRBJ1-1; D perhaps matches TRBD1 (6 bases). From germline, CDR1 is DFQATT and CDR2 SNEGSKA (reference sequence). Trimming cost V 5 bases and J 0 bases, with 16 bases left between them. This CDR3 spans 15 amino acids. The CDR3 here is CSARGGGGVNTEAFF. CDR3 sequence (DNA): TGCAGTGCTCGAGGTGGAGGGGGGGTGAACACTGAAGCTTTCTTT.

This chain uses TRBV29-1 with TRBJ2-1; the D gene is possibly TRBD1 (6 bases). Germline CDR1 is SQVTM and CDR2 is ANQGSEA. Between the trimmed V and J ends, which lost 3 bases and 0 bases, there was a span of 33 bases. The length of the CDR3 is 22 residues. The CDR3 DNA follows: TGCAGCGTTGAGGACTTGAGCAGGGGTGCGCCTAGGACGGGAAGCTCCTACAATGAGCAGTTCTTC. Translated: CSVEDLSRGAPRTGSSYNEQFF.

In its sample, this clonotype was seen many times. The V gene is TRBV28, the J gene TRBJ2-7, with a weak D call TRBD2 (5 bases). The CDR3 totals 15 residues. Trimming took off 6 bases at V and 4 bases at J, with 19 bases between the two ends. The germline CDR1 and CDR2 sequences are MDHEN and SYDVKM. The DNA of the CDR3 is TGTGCCAGCAGGCATTGGCGACGGGGTCTATACGAGCAGTACGTC. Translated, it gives CASRHWRRGLYEQYV.

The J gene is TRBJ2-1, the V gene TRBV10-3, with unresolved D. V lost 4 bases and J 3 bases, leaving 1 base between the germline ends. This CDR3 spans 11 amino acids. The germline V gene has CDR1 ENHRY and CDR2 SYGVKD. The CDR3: CAISVYNEQFF. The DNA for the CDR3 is TGTGCCATCAGTGTCTACAATGAGCAGTTCTTC.

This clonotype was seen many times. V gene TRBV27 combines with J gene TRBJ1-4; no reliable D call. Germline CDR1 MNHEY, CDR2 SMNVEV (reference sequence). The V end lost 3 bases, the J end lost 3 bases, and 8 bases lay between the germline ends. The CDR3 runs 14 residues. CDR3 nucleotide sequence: TGTGCCAGCAGTTTGGACGGAGCTAATGAAAAACTGTTTTTT. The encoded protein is CASSLDGANEKLFF.

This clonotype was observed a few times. DNA of the CDR3: TGTGCCAGTAGTATGCGGGGAGAGGGCATCGGGGAGCTGTTTTTT. Residues: CASSMRGEGIGELFF. The V gene is TRBV19, the J gene TRBJ2-2; D may be TRBD2 (6 bases). CDR1 LNHDA and CDR2 SQIVND come from the germline V gene (reference sequence). The CDR3 runs to 15 residues. V lost 3 bases to trimming and J lost 7 bases, with 15 bases between them.

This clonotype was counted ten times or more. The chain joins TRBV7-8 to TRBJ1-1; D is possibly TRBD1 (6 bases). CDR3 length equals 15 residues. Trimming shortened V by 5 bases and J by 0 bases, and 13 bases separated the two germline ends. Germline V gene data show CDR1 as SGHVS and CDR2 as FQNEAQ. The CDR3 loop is CASSEWTVMNTEAFF. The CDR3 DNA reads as TGTGCCAGCAGCGAATGGACAGTCATGAACACTGAAGCTTTCTTT.

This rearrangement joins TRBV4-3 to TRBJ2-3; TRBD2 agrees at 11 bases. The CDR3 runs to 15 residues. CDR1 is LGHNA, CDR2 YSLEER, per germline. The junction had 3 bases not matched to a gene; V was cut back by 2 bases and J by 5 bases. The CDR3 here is CASSQRLAGLDTQYF. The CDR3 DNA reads TGCGCCAGCAGCCAAAGACTAGCGGGATTAGATACGCAGTATTTT.

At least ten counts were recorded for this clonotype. The CDR3 sequence: CASSLRVYEPQHF. Written as DNA, the CDR3 is TGTGCCAGCAGCTTAAGGGTGTATGAGCCCCAGCATTTT. V usage is TRBV7-9 and J usage is TRBJ1-5; D is uncertain. This CDR3 spans 13 amino acids. V was shortened by 2 bases and J by 8 bases, with 10 bases between the two germline ends. CDR1 SEHNR and CDR2 FQNEAQ come from the germline V gene (reference sequence).

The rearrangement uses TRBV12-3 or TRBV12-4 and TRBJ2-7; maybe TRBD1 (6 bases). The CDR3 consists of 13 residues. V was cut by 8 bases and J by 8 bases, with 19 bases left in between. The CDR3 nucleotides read TGTGCCAGCCGAAGAACAGGGATGATTAAGCAGTACGTC. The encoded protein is CASRRTGMIKQYV.

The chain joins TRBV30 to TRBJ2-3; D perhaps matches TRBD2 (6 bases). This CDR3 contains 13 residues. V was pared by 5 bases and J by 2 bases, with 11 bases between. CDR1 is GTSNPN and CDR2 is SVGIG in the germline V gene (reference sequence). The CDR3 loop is CAWVGGTTDTQYF. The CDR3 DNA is TGTGCCTGGGTTGGGGGGACCACAGATACGCAGTATTTT.

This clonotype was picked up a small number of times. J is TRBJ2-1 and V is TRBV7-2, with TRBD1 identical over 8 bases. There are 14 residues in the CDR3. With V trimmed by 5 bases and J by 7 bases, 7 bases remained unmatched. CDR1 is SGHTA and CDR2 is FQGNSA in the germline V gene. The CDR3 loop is CASSAPNRGNEQFF. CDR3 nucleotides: TGTGCCAGCAGCGCTCCAAACAGGGGGAATGAGCAGTTCTTC.

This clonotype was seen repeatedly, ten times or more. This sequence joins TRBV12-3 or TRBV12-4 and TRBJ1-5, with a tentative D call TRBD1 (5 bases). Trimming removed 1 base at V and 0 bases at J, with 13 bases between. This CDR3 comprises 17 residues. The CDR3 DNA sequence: TGTGCCAGCAGTTTAGTCGGGATTCAGGGTAGCAATCAGCCCCAGCATTTT. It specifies CASSLVGIQGSNQPQHF.

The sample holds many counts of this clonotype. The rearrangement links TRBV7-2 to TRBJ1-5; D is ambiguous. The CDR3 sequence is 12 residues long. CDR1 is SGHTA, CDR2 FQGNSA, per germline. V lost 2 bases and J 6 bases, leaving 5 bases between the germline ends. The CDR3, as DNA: TGTGCCAGCAGCTTACAGACTCAGCCCCAGCATTTT. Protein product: CASSLQTQPQHF.

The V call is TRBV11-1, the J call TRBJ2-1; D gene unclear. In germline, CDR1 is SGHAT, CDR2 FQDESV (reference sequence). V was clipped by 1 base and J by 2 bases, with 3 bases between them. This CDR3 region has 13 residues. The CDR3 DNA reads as TGTGCCAGCAGCTTAGGGGCCTACAATGAGCAGTTCTTC. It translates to CASSLGAYNEQFF.

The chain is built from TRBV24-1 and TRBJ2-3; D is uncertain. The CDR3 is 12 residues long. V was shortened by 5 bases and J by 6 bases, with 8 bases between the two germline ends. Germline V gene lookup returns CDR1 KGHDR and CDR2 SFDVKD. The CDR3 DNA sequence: TGTGCCACCAGTGGCTCTTCCGATACGCAGTATTTT. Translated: CATSGSSDTQYF.

The CDR3 coding sequence is TGTGCCAGCAGTCCGACCGGGGGGGCAGCATCGCCCCAGCATTTT. It codes for CASSPTGGAASPQHF. This chain links TRBV12-3 or TRBV12-4 with TRBJ1-5; D is perhaps TRBD1 (6 bases). CDR3 length equals 15 residues. With 5 bases removed from V and 9 bases from J, the gap between germline ends came to 20 bases.

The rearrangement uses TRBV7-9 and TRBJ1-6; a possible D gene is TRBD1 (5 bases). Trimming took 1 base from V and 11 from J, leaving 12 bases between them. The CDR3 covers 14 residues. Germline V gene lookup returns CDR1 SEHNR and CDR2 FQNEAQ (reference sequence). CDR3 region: CASSLDAGGAPLHF. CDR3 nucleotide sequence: TGTGCCAGCAGCTTAGACGCGGGGGGGGCACCCCTCCACTTT.

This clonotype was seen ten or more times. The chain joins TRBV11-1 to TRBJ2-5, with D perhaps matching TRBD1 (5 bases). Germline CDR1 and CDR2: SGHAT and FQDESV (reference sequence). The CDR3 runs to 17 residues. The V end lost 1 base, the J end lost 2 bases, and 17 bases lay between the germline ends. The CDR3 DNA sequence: TGTGCCAGCAGCTTAGATGACAGACAGCCAACGCAAGAGACCCAGTACTTC. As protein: CASSLDDRQPTQETQYF.

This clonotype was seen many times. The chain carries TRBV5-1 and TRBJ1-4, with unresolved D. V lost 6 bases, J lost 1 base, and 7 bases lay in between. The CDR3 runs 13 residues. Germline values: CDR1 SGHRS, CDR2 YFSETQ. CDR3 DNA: TGCGCCAGCAAGGCGGTAACTAATGAAAAACTGTTTTTT. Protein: CASKAVTNEKLFF.

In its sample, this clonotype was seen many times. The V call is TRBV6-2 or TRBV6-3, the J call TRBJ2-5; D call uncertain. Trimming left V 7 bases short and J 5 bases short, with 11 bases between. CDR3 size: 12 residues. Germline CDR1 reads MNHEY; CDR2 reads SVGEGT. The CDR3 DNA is TGTGCCAGCAAACCCCGGAACGAGACCCAGTACTTC. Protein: CASKPRNETQYF.

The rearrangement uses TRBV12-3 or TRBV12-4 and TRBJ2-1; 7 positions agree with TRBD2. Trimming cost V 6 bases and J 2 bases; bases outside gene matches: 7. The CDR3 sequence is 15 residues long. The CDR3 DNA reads TGTGCCAGCAGACCAAGGGCGGGGGCCTACAATGAGCAGTTCTTC. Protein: CASRPRAGAYNEQFF.